This TCR beta chain was observed in a study of control samples from healthy donors and cancer patients. Sequencing was performed with immunoSEQ multiplex PCR; in TCRdb, only in-frame clones are kept and a portion is missing. Of about 160,000 clones listed, around nine tenths are singletons. The CDR3 extends over 15 amino acids. Per germline, CDR1 SGHTA and CDR2 FQGTGA. V lost 1 base to trimming and J lost 1 base, with 9 bases between them. The TCR sequence derives from a young man in good health. The sequenced sample consisted of blood. The chain combines TRBV7-3 with TRBJ2-3, with D perhaps matching TRBD1 (5 bases). The chain's CDR3 is CASSLNGQRTDTQYF. CDR3 sequence (DNA): TGTGCCAGCAGCTTAAATGGACAACGCACAGATACGCAGTATTTT.